This T cell receptor (beta chain) was captured by sequencing in a study of OX40 agonist ivuxolimab in advanced cancers. TCRdb's table, derived via immunoSEQ multiplex PCR, lists solely in-frame clones and lacks some. The sample comprises 50,000 to 65,000 clones, 85% to 90% of which are singletons, and about 0.82% rests with the top ten. There are 14 residues in the CDR3. Germline CDR1 and CDR2: SGDLS and YYNGEE. Trimming removed 4 bases at V and 0 bases at J, with 8 bases between. Material: CD4+ or CD8+ T cells sorted from blood, obtained in a trial of the OX40 agonist ivuxolimab. This receptor was obtained from an adult with an advanced solid tumor such as melanoma, head and neck, liver or kidney cancer. J is TRBJ1-3 and V is TRBV9; TRBD1 might be the D (5 bases). The CDR3 region is CASSQGASGNTIYF. The DNA for the CDR3 is TGTGCCAGCAGCCAAGGGGCCTCTGGAAACACCATATATTTT.